The TCR beta chain under discussion was sequenced for a study of blood T cell repertoires in COVID-19. Across the study: Whether acute or convalescent, the COVID-19 samples came from the United States, Italy and Spain. T cells, B-cell-depleted T cells, or PBMCs provided the cDNA or gDNA that served as material.

Germline CDR1 MDHEN, CDR2 SYDVKM. The CDR3 consists of 14 residues. The V end was cut by 2 bases, the J end by 5 bases, with 10 bases between. In the study's own analysis: By means of reference gene primer amplification, nucleated cell counts were estimated. Clones were read by immunoSEQ multiplex PCR, and TCRdb kept only the in-frame ones, dropping some. D and trimming come from the DNA, and the V and J calls and clone size come from that table. The repertoire includes some 320,000 clones, more than 75% of them detected once, and roughly 7.1% sits in the top ten. Sample: peripheral blood. The receptor's source is a woman between 45 and 60 years old who had recovered from COVID-19. The V call is TRBV28, the J call TRBJ2-1; D is perhaps TRBD1 (6 bases). CDR3 residues: CASSLTGRNNEQFF. The CDR3 DNA is TGTGCCAGCAGTTTAACAGGGCGGAACAATGAGCAGTTCTTC.